This T cell receptor (beta chain) is from a study of T cells in Graves' hyperthyroidism and ophthalmopathy. Whole-study results and caveats: Researchers found most expanded thyroid clonotypes above 0.001 in blood as well. Model predictions of ophthalmopathy came a median approximately 6.8 months before onset. A 13 V-J model separated ophthalmopathy from stable hyperthyroidism.

As to this clonotype: Its antigen is unidentified.

There were TCR beta CDR3 regions amplified from RNA transcripts. First-round RT-PCR targeting the TCR CDR3 was performed with the HTBI primer set. TCRdb reanalysed the multiplex PCR reads using MiXCR and keeps one entry per CDR3 protein. Of roughly 580,000 distinct CDR3 sequences in the sample, approximately 44% were seen once. Germline assignment: CDR1 SEHNR and CDR2 FQNEAQ (reference sequence). The V end was cut by 6 bases, the J end by 2 bases, with 13 bases between. The CDR3 loop spans 14 amino acids. The specimen was peripheral blood or thyroid tissue (not recorded which). V usage is TRBV7-9 and J usage is TRBJ1-2; a possible D gene is TRBD1 (6 bases). The clonotype was recovered from a woman in her late teens or twenties with Graves' hyperthyroidism. The CDR3 coding sequence is TGTGCCAGCAGTACGGGACACCTCAACTATGGCTACACCTTC. It specifies CASSTGHLNYGYTF.